This TCR beta chain derives from a study of CD8+ T cells in alopecia areata. Turning to the study itself: The drug, tofacitinib, lasted 6 to 18 months, followed by 6 months off drug.

Once RNA had been extracted, it was reverse transcribed into cDNA to act as the sequencing template. Clones were sequenced by immunoSEQ multiplex PCR, and TCRdb holds only the in-frame ones, with some missing. The sample yields approximately 54,000 clones, roughly 96% seen once. With 5 bases removed from V and 1 base from J, the gap between germline ends came to 7 bases. CDR1 MNHEY and CDR2 SMNVEV come from the germline V gene (reference sequence). This CDR3 is 13 amino acids long. From alopecia areata patients, lesional scalp punch biopsies and peripheral blood were collected. The specimen was CD8+ T cells sorted from blood, collected at week 0. The sequence was collected from a human donor with alopecia areata. The chain employs TRBV27 and TRBJ2-3; D is ambiguous. CDR3 in DNA: TGTGCCAGCAGTACCCTTGGCACAGATACGCAGTATTTT. This gives the protein CASSTLGTDTQYF.